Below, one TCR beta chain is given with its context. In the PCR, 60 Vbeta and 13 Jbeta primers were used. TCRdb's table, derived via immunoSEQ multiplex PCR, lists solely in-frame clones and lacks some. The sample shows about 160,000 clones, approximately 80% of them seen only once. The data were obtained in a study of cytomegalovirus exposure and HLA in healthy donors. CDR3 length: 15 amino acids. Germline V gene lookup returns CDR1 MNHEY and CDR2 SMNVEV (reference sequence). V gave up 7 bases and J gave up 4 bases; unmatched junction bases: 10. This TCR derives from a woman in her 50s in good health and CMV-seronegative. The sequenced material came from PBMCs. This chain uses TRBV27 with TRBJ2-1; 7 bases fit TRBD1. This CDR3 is CASTGDRAHYNEQFF. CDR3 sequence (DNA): TGTGCCAGCACTGGCGACAGGGCCCATTACAATGAGCAGTTCTTC.